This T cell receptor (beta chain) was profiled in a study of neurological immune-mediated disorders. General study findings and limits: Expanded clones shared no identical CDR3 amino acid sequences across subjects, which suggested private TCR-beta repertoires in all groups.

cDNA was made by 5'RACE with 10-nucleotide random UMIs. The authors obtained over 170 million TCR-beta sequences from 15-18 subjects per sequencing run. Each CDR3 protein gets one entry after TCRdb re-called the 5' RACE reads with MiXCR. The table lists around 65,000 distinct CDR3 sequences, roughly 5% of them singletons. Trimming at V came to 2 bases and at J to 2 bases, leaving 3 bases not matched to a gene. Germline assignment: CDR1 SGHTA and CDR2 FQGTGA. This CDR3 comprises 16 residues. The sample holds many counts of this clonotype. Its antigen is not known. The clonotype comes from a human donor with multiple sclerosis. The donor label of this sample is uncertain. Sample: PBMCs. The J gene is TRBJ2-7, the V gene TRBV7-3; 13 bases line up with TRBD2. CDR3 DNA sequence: TGTGCCAGCAGCTTAGAGGGGACTAGCGGGGCCTACGAGCAGTACTTC. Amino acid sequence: CASSLEGTSGAYEQYF.